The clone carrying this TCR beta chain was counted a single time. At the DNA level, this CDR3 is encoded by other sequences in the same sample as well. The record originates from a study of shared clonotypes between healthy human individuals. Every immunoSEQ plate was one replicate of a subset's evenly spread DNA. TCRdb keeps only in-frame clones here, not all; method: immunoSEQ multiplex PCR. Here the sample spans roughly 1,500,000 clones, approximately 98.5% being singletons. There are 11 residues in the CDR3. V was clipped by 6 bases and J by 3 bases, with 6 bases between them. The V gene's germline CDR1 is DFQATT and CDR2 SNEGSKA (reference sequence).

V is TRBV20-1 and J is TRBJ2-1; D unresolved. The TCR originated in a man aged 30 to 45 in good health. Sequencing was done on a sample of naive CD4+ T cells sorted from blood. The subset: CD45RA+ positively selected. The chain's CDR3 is CSAHRYNEQFF. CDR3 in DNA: TGCAGTGCCCATCGCTACAATGAGCAGTTCTTC.